A single count supports the clone carrying this TCR beta chain. What it recognizes is unknown. The source of the sample is a study of cytomegalovirus exposure and HLA in healthy donors. Broader study findings: 164 TCR beta chains were listed as cytomegalovirus-associated. Among TCR sequences, most were rare, though some public TCRs appeared in many donors. The authors confirmed in vitro that three CMV-associated chains were specific for CMV antigens.

TCRdb's table, derived via immunoSEQ multiplex PCR, lists solely in-frame clones and lacks some. The sample has about 65,000 clones, about 90% seen once. CDR1 is MDHEN, CDR2 SYDVKM, per germline. This CDR3 contains 13 residues. The V gene lost 6 bases and the J gene lost 4 bases, with 12 bases spanning the gap. The chain couples TRBV28 to TRBJ1-1, with a possible D match to TRBD1 (5 bases). The sample taken for sequencing was PBMCs. The sequence was collected from a woman aged 18-29 years in good health and CMV-seronegative. The CDR3 reads CASREGGGTEAFF. CDR3 nucleotide sequence: TGTGCCAGCAGAGAGGGCGGGGGCACTGAAGCTTTCTTT.